This T cell receptor (beta chain) was recorded in a study of blood T cell repertoires in COVID-19. Study information: T cells, B-cell-depleted T cells, or PBMCs provided the cDNA or gDNA that served as material.

Only in-frame clones appear in the TCRdb table, and some are missing; sequencing was by immunoSEQ multiplex PCR. In the table there are around 240,000 clones, roughly nine tenths of which are singletons. V was pared by 0 bases and J by 7 bases, with 16 bases between. This CDR3 has 14 residues. CDR1 is GTSNPN, CDR2 SVGIG, per germline (reference sequence). Sequenced sample: PBMCs or T cells enriched from blood (not recorded which). The rearrangement joins TRBV30 to TRBJ2-7; D perhaps matches TRBD1 (6 bases). The sequence came from a human donor in a cohort exposed to, infected with or recovered from COVID-19 (not recorded which). The donor label of this sample is uncertain. The CDR3 DNA reads as TGTGCCTGGAGTGTAGGGTATGGGGGCCGTGAGCAGTACTTC. It encodes CAWSVGYGGREQYF.